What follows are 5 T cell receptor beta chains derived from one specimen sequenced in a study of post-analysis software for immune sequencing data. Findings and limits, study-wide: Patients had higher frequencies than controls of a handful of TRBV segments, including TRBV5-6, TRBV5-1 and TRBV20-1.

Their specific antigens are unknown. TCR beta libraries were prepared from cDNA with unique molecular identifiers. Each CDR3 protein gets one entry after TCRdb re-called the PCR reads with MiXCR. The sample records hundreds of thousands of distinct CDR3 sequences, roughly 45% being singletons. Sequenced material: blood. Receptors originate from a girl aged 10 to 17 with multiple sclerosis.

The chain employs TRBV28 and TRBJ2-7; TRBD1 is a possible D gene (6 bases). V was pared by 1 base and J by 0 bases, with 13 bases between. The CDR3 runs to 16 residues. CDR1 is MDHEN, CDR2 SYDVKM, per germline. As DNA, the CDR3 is TGTGCCAGCAGTTTATTGCAGGGGATAAGCTCCTACGAGCAGTACTTC. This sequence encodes CASSLLQGISSYEQYF. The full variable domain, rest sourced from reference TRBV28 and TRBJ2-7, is DVKVTQSSRYLVKRTGEKVFLECVQDMDHENMFWYRQDPGLGLRLIYFSYDVKMKEKGDIPEGYSVSREKKERFSLILESASTNQTSMYLCASSLLQGISSYEQYFGPGTRLTVT.

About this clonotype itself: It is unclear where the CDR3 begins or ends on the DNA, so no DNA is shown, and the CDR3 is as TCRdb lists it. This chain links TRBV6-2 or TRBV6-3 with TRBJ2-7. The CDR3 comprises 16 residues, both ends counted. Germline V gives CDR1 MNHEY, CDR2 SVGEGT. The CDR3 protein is CASSTSSGYSSYGQYF.

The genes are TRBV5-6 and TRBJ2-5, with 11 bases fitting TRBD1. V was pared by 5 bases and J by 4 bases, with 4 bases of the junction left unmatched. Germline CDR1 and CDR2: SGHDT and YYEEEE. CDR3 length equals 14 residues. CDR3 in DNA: TGTGCCAGCAGGGACAGGGGGCGAGGAGAGACCCAGTACTTC. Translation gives CASRDRGRGETQYF.

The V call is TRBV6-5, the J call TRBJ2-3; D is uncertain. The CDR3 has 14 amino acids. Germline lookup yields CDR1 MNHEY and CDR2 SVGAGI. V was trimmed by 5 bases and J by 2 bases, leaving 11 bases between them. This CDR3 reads CASSDHWNTDTQYF. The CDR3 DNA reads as TGTGCCAGCAGTGACCACTGGAACACAGATACGCAGTATTTT.

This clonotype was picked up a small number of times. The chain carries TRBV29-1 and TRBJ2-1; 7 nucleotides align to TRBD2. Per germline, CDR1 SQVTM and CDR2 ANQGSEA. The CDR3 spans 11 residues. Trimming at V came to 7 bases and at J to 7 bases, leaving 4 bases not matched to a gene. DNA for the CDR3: TGCAGCGGTCGGGAGGCAAATGAGCAGTTCTTC. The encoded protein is CSGREANEQFF.